In this sample, the clone carrying this TCR beta chain turned up many times. Antigen unknown. Fresh peripheral blood (approximately 10 ml) yielded the PBMCs. The data stem from a study of Graves' ophthalmopathy and Graves' hyperthyroidism. Study-level information: Blood was drawn at initial diagnosis, before any treatment.

The CDR3 runs to 14 residues. V dropped 3 bases and J dropped 2 bases, with 13 bases sitting between them. Germline assignment: CDR1 SQVTM and CDR2 ANQGSEA. Findings and limits, study-wide: As the model predicted ophthalmopathy progression, it achieved a sensitivity of less than 71% and a specificity of around 72%.

RNA transcripts were the template, and TCR beta CDR3 regions were amplified from them. The first-round RT-PCR employed HTBI primers together with the Qiagen OneStep RT-PCR kit. A multiplex PCR was then performed as the second round. TCRdb independently ran MiXCR on the multiplex PCR reads; one entry per CDR3 protein. Counted here are a few hundred thousand distinct CDR3 sequences, about 18% occurring once; the ten biggest clones make up 2.4%. The clonotype was recovered from an adult woman with stable Graves' hyperthyroidism. The sample was peripheral blood. The chain combines TRBV29-1 with TRBJ2-5, with D perhaps TRBD2 (6 bases). Here the CDR3 DNA reads TGCAGCGTTGAGGAGGGCTACCTACAAGAGACCCAGTACTTC. Amino acids: CSVEEGYLQETQYF.